The present entry profiles one TCR beta chain with its context. Its antigen is unidentified. This CDR3 spans 13 amino acids. CDR1 and CDR2 (germline): PRHDT, FYEKMQ (reference sequence). J gave up 9 bases and V 5 bases, and 10 bases lay outside the gene matches. This sample stems from a study of OX40 agonist ivuxolimab in advanced cancers. The overall study: Clinicians treated patients with ivuxolimab, an agonistic anti-OX40 (CD134) antibody. General study findings and limits: There was clonal expansion of CD4+ and CD8+ blood T cells by week 6 at 0.1 to 3.0 mg/kg.

The assay was immunoSEQ multiplex PCR, and TCRdb's table has in-frame clones only and misses some. The sample has around 43,000 clones; approximately 86% are singletons. The sequence derives from an adult with an advanced solid tumor such as melanoma, head and neck, liver or kidney cancer. Source: CD4+ or CD8+ T cells sorted from blood, taken in a trial of the OX40 agonist ivuxolimab. The chain combines TRBV13 with TRBJ2-7; 7 bases agree with TRBD2. Here the CDR3 reads CASSPGLPGGQYF. The CDR3 region has the DNA TGTGCCAGCAGCCCGGGACTCCCGGGGGGGCAGTACTTC. The whole variable domain, remainder taken from reference TRBV13 and TRBJ2-7, is AAGVIQSPRHLIKEKRETATLKCYPIPRHDTVYWYQQGPGQDPQFLISFYEKMQSDKGSIPDRFSAQQFSDYHSELNMSSLELGDSALYFCASSPGLPGGQYFGPGTRLTVT.